This TCR beta chain was found in a study of blood T cell repertoires in COVID-19. Across the study: Both acute and convalescent COVID-19 samples were obtained from the United States, Italy and Spain.

J lost 0 bases, V lost 0 bases, and 7 bases had no gene match. CDR1 and CDR2 (germline): ENHRY, SYGVKD. The CDR3 is 18 residues long. Original methodology: Estimated nucleated cell counts came from reference gene primer amplification. Produced via immunoSEQ multiplex PCR; TCRdb's table is partial and in-frame only. V and J calls and clone size are those listed in that table; D and trimming were worked out from the DNA. Altogether about 65,000 clones are present, approximately 93% being singletons, with the ten largest covering less than 3.5%. The source of this sequence is a man aged 70 or older with active COVID-19. The sample taken for sequencing was peripheral blood. The chain couples TRBV10-3 to TRBJ1-5, with 8 bases that match TRBD1. CDR3 sequence (DNA): TGTGCCATCAGTGAGTCGTATATTCAGGGGGCTAGCAATCAGCCCCAGCATTTT. This encodes CAISESYIQGASNQPQHF.